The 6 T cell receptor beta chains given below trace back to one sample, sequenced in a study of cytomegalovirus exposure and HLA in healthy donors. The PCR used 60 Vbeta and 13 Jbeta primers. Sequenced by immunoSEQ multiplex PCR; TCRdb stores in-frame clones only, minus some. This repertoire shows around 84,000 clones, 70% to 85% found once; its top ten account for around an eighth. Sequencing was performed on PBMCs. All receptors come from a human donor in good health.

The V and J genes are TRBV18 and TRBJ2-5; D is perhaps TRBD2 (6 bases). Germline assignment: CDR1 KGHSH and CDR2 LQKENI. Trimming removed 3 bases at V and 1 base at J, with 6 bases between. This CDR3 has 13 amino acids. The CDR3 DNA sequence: TGTGCCAGCTCACCGGGACTCCAAGAGACCCAGTACTTC. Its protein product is CASSPGLQETQYF.

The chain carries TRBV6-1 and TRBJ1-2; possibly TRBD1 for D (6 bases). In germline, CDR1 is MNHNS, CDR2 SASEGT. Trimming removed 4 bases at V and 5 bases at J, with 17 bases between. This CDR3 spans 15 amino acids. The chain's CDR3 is CASSGQAGADYGYTF. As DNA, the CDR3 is TGTGCCAGCAGTGGACAAGCAGGGGCAGATTATGGCTACACCTTC.

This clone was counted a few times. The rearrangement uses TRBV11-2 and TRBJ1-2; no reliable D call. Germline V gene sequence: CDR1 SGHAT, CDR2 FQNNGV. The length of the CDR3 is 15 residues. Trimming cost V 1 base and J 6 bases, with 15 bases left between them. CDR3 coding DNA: TGTGCCAGCAGCTTAGCTAAGGACTACCTGGATGGCTACACCTTC. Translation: CASSLAKDYLDGYTF.

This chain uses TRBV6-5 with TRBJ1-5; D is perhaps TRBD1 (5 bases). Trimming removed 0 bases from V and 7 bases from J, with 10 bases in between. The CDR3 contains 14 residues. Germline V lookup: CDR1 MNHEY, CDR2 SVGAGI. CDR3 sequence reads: CASSYSGGDQPQHF. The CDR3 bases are TGTGCCAGCAGTTACTCGGGCGGGGACCAGCCCCAGCATTTT.

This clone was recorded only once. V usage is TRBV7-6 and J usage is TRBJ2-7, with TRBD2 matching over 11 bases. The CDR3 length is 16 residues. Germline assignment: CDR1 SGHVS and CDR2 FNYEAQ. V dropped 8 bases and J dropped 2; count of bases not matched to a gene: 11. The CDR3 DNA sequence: TGTGCCAGCCAACCGCTGACTAGCGGGGATACCTACGAGCAGTACTTC. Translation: CASQPLTSGDTYEQYF.

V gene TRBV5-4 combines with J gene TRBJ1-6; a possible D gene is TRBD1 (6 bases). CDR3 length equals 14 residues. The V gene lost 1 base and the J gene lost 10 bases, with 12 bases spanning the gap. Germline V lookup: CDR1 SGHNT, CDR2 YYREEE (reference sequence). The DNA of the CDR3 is TGTGCCAGCAGCTTGAGGGGGTTCGGCTCACCCCTCCACTTT. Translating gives CASSLRGFGSPLHF.